The T cell receptor beta chain under discussion was sequenced for a study of blood T cell repertoires in COVID-19 (dated by TCRdb to about 2020). About the investigation overall: Collaborator samples came from the United States, Italy and Spain and covered acute and convalescent phases of COVID-19. The repertoires were released in a freely available public database meant as a resource for research on the immune response to SARS-CoV-2. Samples were obtained from the ongoing ImmuneRACE study (first 160 participants) and from 1,200 or so subjects provided by 6 global collaborators. The prospective study material was composed of cDNA or gDNA derived from T cells, B-cell-depleted T cells, or PBMCs. The sample metadata nearly always contained a de-identified subject ID, COVID-19 status, age in years and sex. HLA class I and class II types, where available, came from metadata supplied by the sample provider rather than from assay-based typing. The dataset comprised deeply sampled blood TCRbeta repertoires from subjects exposed to, actively infected with, or recovered from COVID-19. General findings and caveats noted by the study authors: How much clinical and demographic metadata was included differed by source and by participant, and the metadata was provided uncurated.

Deletion took 5 bases off V and 5 bases off J, with a span of 7 bases between the germline ends. Reading the germline V gene gives CDR1 WSHSY and CDR2 SAAADI. The cysteine opens and the phenylalanine closes a CDR3 of 13 amino acids. The CDR3 DNA has 39 bases and is translated from base 1. TCRbeta CDR3 regions were amplified from genomic DNA by means of the immunoSEQ Assay, a bias-controlled multiplex PCR. In the original analysis: The number of nucleated cells in each sample was estimated by amplification of reference gene primers within the assay. To quantify the absolute abundance of each unique TCRbeta CDR3 rearrangement, sequence reads were collapsed and filtered. For each sample, productive Simpson clonality was calculated as the square root of Simpson's diversity index over productive rearrangements. TCRdb retrieved this table from immuneACCESS and kept in-frame rearrangements only. Not all clones are present; in checked studies, unresolved V genes account for under half, and no reason is known for the remainder. Clone size and the V and J calls come from that table; the DNA yielded D and trimming. This sample comprises around 35,000 clones, approximately 90% of them detected only once. Of the sample, roughly 13% is held by the ten largest clones.

As regards this clone: Its antigen has not been determined. One base away there is no much larger clone; base qualities are not given.

Each collaborating institution followed its own protocols to collect whole blood in K2EDTA tubes. For TCRbeta analysis, collaborator samples were shipped as frozen whole blood, as isolated PBMCs, or as DNA extracted from either sample type. Sequenced: peripheral blood. The sequence was collected from a human donor in a cohort sampled during active COVID-19. The chain uses TRBV10-2 and TRBJ1-6; matching of 5 bases hints at TRBD1 as the D gene. Here the CDR3 is given as CASSRTNNSPLHF. The nucleotide sequence is given as TGCGCCAGCAGTAGGACAAATAATTCACCCCTCCACTTT.